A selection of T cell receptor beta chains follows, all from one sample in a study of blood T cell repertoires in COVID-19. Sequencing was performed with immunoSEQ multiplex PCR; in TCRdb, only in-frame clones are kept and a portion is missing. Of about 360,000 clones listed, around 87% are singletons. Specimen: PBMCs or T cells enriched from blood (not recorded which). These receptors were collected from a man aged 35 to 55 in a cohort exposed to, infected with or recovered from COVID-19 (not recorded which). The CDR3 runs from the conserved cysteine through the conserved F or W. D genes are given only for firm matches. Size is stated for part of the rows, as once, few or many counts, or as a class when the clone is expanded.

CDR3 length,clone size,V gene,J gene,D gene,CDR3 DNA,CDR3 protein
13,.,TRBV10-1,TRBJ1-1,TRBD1,TGCGCCAGCAGCTTAGGGGGCTCGACCGAAGCTTTCTTT,CASSLGGSTEAFF
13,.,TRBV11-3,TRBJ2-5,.,TGTGCCAGCAGCTTCTCCACCCGGGAGACCCAGTACTTC,CASSFSTRETQYF
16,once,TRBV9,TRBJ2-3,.,TGTGCCAGCAGCCCCGGGGTCGGGCGGCGCACAGATACGCAGTATTTT,CASSPGVGRRTDTQYF
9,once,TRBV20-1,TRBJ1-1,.,TGCAGAATAAACACTGAAGCTTTCTTT,CRINTEAFF
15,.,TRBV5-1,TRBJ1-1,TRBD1,TGCGCCAGCAGCGCAAAGACAGGGGGCGACACTGAAGCTTTCTTT,CASSAKTGGDTEAFF
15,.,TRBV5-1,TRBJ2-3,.,TGCGCCAGCAGCTTGGGGGGCCCAGGCACAGATACGCAGTATTTT,CASSLGGPGTDTQYF
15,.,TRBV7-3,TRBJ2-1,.,TGTGCCAGCAGCTCTACCGTTGTCTCCTACAATGAGCAGTTCTTC,CASSSTVVSYNEQFF
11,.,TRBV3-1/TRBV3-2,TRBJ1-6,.,TGTGCCAGCAGCCAAAGCTCACCCCTCCACTTT,CASSQSSPLHF
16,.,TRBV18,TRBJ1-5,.,TGTGCCAGCTCACCATGGGAAGGGGATAGCAATCAGCCCCAGCATTTT,CASSPWEGDSNQPQHF
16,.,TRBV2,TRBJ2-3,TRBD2,TGTGCCAGCAGTGCGACTAGCGGGAGAGACACAGATACGCAGTATTTT,CASSATSGRDTDTQYF
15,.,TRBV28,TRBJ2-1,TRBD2,TGTGCCAGCAGTTTCACTAGCGGGAGAACTAGTGAGCAGTTCTTC,CASSFTSGRTSEQFF
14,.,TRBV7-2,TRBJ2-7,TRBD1,TGTGCCAGCAGCCCCCGGACAGGGGGTCACGAGCAGTACTTC,CASSPRTGGHEQYF
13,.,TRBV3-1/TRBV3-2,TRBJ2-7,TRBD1,TGTGCCAGCAGCCGAGACAGGGCCTACGAGCAGTACTTC,CASSRDRAYEQYF
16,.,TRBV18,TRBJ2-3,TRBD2,TGTGCCAGCTCACCTACACTAGCGGGAGCTGGAGATACGCAGTATTTT,CASSPTLAGAGDTQYF
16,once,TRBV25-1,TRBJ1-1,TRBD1,TGTGCCAGCAGTGGTCTGTGGACAGGGGGCTACACTGAAGCTTTCTTT,CASSGLWTGGYTEAFF
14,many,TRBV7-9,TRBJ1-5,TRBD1,TGTGCCAGCAGCTTAGGACAGGGGGGTCAGCCCCAGCATTTT,CASSLGQGGQPQHF
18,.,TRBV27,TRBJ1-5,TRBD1,TGTGCCAGCAGTTTATTTTGGGACAGGTCCGGCGGCAATCAGCCCCAGCATTTT,CASSLFWDRSGGNQPQHF
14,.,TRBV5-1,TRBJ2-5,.,TGCGCCAGCAGCCCCAAAGGGGGCCAAGAGACCCAGTACTTC,CASSPKGGQETQYF
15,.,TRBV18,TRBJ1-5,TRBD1,TGTGCCAGCTCACCACAAGGACAGGGCAATCAGCCCCAGCATTTT,CASSPQGQGNQPQHF
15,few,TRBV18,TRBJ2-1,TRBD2,TGTGCCAGCTCACCAATCACTAGCGGTTACAATGAGCAGTTCTTC,CASSPITSGYNEQFF
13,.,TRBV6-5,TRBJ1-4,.,TGTGCCTGCGCAGGGTTTAAAGATGAAAAACTGTTTTTT,CACAGFKDEKLFF
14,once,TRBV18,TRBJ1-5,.,TGTGCCAGCTCAGCCCAGGCTAGCAATCAGCCCCAGCATTTT,CASSAQASNQPQHF
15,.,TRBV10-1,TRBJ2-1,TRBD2,TGCGCCAGCAGTGAGATGACTAGCGGGAGAGGGGAGCAGTTCTTC,CASSEMTSGRGEQFF
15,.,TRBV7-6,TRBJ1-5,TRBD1,TGTGCCAGCAGCTTAGATACAGGGGCCCATCAGCCCCAGCATTTT,CASSLDTGAHQPQHF
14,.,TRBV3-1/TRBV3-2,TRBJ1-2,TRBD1,TGTGCCAGCAGCCTACGGACAGGGGGAGATGGCTACACCTTC,CASSLRTGGDGYTF
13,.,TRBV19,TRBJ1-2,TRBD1,TGTGCCAGTAGTATGGGACAGGGGGCTGGCTACACCTTC,CASSMGQGAGYTF
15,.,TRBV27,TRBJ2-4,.,TGTGCCAGCACGCGACTCCCGCTGGCCAAAAACATTCAGTACTTC,CASTRLPLAKNIQYF
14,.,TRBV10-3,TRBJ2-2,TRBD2,TGTGCCATCAGCCTAGCGGGAGTGGCCGGGGAGCTGTTTTTT,CAISLAGVAGELFF
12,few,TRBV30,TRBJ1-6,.,TGTGCCTGGAGTGCTACCGGGGCACCCCTCCACTTT,CAWSATGAPLHF
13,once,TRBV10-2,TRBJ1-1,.,TGCGCCAGCAGTGAGTCGACTCGCACTGAAGCTTTCTTT,CASSESTRTEAFF
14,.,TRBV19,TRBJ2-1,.,TGTGCCAGTAGTTATGAAAGGGGTAATAATGAGCAGTTCTTC,CASSYERGNNEQFF
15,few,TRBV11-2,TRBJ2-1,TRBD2,TGTGCCAGCAGCTTAGGAACTAGCGGACACAATGAGCAGTTCTTC,CASSLGTSGHNEQFF
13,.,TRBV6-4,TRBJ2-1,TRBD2,TGCTTGAGCGGGACCATAGGTTACAATGAGCAGTTCTTC,CLSGTIGYNEQFF
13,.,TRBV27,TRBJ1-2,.,TGTGCCAGCAGTTTCGGGGCTAACTATGGCTACACCTTC,CASSFGANYGYTF
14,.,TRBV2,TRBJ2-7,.,TGTGCCAGCAGTGAAGGGTACTTGATGGACGAGCAGTACTTC,CASSEGYLMDEQYF
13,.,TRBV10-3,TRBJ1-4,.,TGTGCCATTAGGGGTTCAACTAATGAAAAACTGTTTTTT,CAIRGSTNEKLFF
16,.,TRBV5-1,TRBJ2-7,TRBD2,TGCGCCAGCAGCTTAACTAGCGGGAGAACCTCCTACGAGCAGTACTTC,CASSLTSGRTSYEQYF
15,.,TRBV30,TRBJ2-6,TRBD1,TGTGCCTGGGAGACAGGGAGCTCTGGGGCCAACGTCCTGACTTTC,CAWETGSSGANVLTF
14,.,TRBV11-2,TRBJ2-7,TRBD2,TGTGCCAGCAGCGCGAGCGGGATCGGTTACGAGCAGTACTTC,CASSASGIGYEQYF
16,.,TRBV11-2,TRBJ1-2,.,TGTGCCAGCAGCCCTTTGGGGGACAAAGCTAACTATGGCTACACCTTC,CASSPLGDKANYGYTF
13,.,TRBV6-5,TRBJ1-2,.,TGTGCCAGCAGTTACACGGCAGGGTATGGCTACACCTTC,CASSYTAGYGYTF
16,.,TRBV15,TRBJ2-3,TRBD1,TGTGCCACCAGTATGGGGACAGGGTCGGGCACAGATACGCAGTATTTT,CATSMGTGSGTDTQYF
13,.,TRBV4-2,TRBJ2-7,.,TGTGCCAGCAGCCAAGTTAGCGATGGAAGGCAGTACTTC,CASSQVSDGRQYF
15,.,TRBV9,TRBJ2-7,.,TGTGCCAGCAGCCCCCAAGCAAACCGGGGCTACGAGCAGTACTTC,CASSPQANRGYEQYF
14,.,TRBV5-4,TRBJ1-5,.,TGTGCCAGCAGCTTGGTCCGGGATCATCAGCCCCAGCATTTT,CASSLVRDHQPQHF
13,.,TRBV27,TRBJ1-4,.,TGTGCCAGCAGTTTCCGGGAGGCAGAAAAACTGTTTTTT,CASSFREAEKLFF
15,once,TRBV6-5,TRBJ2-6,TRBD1,TGTGCCAGCAGGGACAGGTTCTCTGGGGCCAACGTCCTGACTTTC,CASRDRFSGANVLTF
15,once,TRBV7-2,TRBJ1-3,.,TGTGCCAGCAGCTTAGGGCCAGGGCGCGGAAACACCATATATTTT,CASSLGPGRGNTIYF
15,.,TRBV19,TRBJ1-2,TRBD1,TGTGCCAGTAGTATTGGGACAGGAACTAACTATGGCTACACCTTC,CASSIGTGTNYGYTF
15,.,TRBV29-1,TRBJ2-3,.,TGCAGCGTCGACCAAGAACAGGGCTTCGGAGATACGCAGTATTTT,CSVDQEQGFGDTQYF
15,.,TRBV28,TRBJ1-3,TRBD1,TGTGCCAGCAGTTTACCCACAGGGGGCTGGGACACCATATATTTT,CASSLPTGGWDTIYF